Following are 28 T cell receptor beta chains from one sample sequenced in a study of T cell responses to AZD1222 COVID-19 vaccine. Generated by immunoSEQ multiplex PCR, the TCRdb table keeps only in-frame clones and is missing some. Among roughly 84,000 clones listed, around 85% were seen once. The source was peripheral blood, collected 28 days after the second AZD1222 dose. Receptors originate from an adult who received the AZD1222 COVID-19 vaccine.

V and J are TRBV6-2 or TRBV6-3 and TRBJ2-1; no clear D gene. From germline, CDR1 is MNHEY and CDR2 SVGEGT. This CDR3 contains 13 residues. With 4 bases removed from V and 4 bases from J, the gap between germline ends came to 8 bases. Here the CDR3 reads CASSLRPYNEQFF. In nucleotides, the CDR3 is TGTGCCAGCAGTTTACGACCGTACAATGAGCAGTTCTTC.

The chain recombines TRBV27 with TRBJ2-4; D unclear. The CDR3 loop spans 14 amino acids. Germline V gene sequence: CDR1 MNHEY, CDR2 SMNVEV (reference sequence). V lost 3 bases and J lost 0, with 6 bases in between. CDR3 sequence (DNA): TGTGCCAGCAGTTTGACAAGAGCCAAAAACATTCAGTACTTC. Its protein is CASSLTRAKNIQYF.

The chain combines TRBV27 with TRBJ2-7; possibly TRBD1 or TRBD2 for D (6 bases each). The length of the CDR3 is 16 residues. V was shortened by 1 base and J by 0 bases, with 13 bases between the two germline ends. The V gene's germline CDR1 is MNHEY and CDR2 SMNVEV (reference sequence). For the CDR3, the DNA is TGTGCCAGCAGTTTATTACCGGGGGCCTTCTCCTACGAGCAGTACTTC. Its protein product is CASSLLPGAFSYEQYF.

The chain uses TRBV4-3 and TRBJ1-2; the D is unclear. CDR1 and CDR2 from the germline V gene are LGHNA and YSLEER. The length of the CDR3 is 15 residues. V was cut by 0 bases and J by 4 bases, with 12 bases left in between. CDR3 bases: TGCGCCAGCAGCCAAGATGGAGAGTCTTTCTATGGCTACACCTTC. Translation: CASSQDGESFYGYTF.

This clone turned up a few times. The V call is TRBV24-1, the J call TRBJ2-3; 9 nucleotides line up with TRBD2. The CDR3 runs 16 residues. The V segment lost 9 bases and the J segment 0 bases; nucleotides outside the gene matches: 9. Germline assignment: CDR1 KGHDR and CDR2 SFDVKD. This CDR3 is CATGASGASSTDTQYF. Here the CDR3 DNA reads TGTGCCACCGGCGCTAGCGGGGCCTCTAGCACAGATACGCAGTATTTT.

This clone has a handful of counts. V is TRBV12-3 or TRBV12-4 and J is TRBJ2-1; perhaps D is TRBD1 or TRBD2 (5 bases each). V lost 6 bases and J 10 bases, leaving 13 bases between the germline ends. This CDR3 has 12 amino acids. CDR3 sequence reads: CASSRDLREQFF. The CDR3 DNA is TGTGCCAGCAGCCGGGACCTCCGGGAGCAGTTCTTC.

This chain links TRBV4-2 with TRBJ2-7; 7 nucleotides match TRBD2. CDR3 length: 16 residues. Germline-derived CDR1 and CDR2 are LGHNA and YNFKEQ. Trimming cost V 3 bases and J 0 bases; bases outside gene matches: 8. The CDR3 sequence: CASSQEESGDSYEQYF. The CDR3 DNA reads TGTGCCAGCAGCCAGGAAGAGAGCGGGGACTCCTACGAGCAGTACTTC.

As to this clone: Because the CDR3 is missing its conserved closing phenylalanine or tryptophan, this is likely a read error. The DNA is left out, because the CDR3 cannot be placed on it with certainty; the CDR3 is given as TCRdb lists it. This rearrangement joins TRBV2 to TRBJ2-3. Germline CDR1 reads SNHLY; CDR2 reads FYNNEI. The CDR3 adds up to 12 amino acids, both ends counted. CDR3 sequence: CASSDYGTTDRV.

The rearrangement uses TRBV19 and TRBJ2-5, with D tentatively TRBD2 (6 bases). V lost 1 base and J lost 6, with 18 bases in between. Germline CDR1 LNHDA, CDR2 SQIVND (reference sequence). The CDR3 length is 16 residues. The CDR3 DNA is TGTGCCAGTAGTATAGGGAGGGAAGGGGCAAGAAAGACCCAGTACTTC. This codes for CASSIGREGARKTQYF.

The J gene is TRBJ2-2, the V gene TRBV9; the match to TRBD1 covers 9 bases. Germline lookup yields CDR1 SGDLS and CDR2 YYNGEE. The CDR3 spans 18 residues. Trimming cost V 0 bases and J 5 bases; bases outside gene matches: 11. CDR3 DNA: TGTGCCAGCAGCGTAGCTACCGGGACAGGGTACGGAACCGGGGAGCTGTTTTTT. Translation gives CASSVATGTGYGTGELFF.

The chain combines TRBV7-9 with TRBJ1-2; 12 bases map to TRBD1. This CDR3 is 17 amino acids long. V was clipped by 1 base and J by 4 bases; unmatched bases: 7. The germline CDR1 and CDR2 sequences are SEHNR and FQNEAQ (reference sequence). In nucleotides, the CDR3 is TGTGCCAGCAGCTTAGAGGGGACAGGGGGCTCTTTCTATGGCTACACCTTC. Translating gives CASSLEGTGGSFYGYTF. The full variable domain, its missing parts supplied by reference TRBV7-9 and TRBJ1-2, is DTGVSQNPRHKITKRGQNVTFRCDPISEHNRLYWYRQTLGQGPEFLTYFQNEAQLEKSRLLSDRFSAERPKGSFSTLEIQRTEQGDSAMYLCASSLEGTGGSFYGYTFGSGTRLTVV.

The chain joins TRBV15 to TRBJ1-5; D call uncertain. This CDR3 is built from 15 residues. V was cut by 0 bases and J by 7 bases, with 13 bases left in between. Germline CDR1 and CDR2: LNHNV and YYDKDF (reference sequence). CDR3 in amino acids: CATSRDRGGGQPQHF. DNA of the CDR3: TGTGCCACCAGCAGAGATCGCGGCGGCGGCCAGCCCCAGCATTTT.

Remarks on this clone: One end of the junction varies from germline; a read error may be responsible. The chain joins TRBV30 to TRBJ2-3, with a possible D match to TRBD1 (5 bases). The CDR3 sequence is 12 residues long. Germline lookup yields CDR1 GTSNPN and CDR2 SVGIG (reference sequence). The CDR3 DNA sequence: TGTGCCTGGAGTGTTGGTGGGGCCCCCCCCACTTTT. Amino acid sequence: CAWSVGGAPPTF. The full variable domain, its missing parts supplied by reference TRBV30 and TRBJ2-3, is SQTIHQWPATLVQPVGSPLSLECTVEGTSNPNLYWYRQAAGRGLQLLFYSVGIGQISSEVPQNLSASRPQDRQFILSSKKLLLSDSGFYLCAWSVGGAPPTFGPGTRLTVL.

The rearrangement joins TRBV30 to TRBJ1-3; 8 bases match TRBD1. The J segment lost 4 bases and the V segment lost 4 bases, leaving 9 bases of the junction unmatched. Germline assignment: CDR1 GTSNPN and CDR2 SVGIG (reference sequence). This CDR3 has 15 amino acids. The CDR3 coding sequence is TGTGCCTGGATACCGACAGGGGACCTGGGAAACACCATATATTTT. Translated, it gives CAWIPTGDLGNTIYF. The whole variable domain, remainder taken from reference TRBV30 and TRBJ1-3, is SQTIHQWPATLVQPVGSPLSLECTVEGTSNPNLYWYRQAAGRGLQLLFYSVGIGQISSEVPQNLSASRPQDRQFILSSKKLLLSDSGFYLCAWIPTGDLGNTIYFGEGSWLTVV.

CDR3 sequence reads: CATSDPRGAGETQYF. CDR3 nucleotides: TGTGCCACCAGTGATCCGCGGGGGGCCGGAGAGACCCAGTACTTC. The chain links TRBV24-1 to TRBJ2-5; 8 bases map to TRBD2. Per the germline V gene, CDR1 is KGHDR and CDR2 is SFDVKD. V lost 3 bases and J lost 4; bases outside the gene matches: 6. The CDR3 totals 15 residues.

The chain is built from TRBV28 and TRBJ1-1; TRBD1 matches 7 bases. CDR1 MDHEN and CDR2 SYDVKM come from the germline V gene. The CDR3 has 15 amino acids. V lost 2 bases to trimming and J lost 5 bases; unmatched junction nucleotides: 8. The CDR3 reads CASSLNPTGRTEAFF. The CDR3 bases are TGTGCCAGCAGTTTAAACCCGACAGGGCGGACTGAAGCTTTCTTT.

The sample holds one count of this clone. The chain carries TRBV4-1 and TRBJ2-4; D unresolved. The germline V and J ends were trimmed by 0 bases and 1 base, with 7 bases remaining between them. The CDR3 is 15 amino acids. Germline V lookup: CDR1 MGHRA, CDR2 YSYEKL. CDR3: CASSQDVGAKNIQYF. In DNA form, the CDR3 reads TGCGCCAGCAGCCAAGATGTGGGGGCCAAAAACATTCAGTACTTC.

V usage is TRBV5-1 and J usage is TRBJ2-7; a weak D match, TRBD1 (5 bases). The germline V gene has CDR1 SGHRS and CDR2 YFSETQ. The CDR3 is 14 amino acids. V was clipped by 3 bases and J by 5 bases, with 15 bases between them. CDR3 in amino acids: CASSSQSQGHEQYF. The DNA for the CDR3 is TGCGCCAGCAGCTCCCAATCTCAGGGCCACGAGCAGTACTTC.

Here the CDR3 DNA reads TGTGCCAGCAGTTTTTTAGGGGGAGGACGTGAAGCTTTCTTT. It encodes CASSFLGGGREAFF. J is TRBJ1-1 and V is TRBV28; the D gene is possibly TRBD1 (6 bases). This CDR3 is built from 14 residues. The V gene lost 3 bases and the J gene lost 7 bases, with 15 bases spanning the gap. Germline CDR1 and CDR2: MDHEN and SYDVKM.

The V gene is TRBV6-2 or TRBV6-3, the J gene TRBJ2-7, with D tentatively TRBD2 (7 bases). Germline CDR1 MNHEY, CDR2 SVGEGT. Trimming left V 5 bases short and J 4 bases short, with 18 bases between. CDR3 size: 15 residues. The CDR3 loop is CASSISAGGRYEQYF. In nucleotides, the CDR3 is TGTGCCAGCAGTATATCTGCCGGGGGGCGGTACGAGCAGTACTTC.

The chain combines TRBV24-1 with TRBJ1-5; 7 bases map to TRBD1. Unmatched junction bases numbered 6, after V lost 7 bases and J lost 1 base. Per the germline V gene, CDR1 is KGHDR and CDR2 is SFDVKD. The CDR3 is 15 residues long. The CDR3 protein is CATSGGTASNQPQHF. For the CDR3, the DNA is TGTGCCACCAGCGGGGGGACAGCAAGCAATCAGCCCCAGCATTTT.

In DNA, the CDR3 is TGTGCCAGCAGTCCCTTCCGTGGACTAGCGGGGGTCCCCTGGGGAACAGATACGCAGTATTTT. It is translated as CASSPFRGLAGVPWGTDTQYF. V is TRBV6-2 or TRBV6-3 and J is TRBJ2-3, with TRBD2 matching 13 bases. Germline CDR1 and CDR2: MNHEY and SVGEGT. The CDR3 contains 21 residues. The trim removed 5 bases at V and 3 bases at J, leaving 20 bases unmatched.

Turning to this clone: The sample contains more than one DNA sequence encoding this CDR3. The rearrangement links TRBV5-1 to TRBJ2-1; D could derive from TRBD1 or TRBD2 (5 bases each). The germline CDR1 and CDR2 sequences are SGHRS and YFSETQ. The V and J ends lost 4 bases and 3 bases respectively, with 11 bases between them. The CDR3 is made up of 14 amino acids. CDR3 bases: TGCGCCAGCAGCCCCGGGACGCTCTACAATGAGCAGTTCTTC. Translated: CASSPGTLYNEQFF. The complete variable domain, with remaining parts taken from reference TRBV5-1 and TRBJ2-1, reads KAGVTQTPRYLIKTRGQQVTLSCSPISGHRSVSWYQQTPGQGLQFLFEYFSETQRNKGNFPGRFSGRQFSNSRSEMNVSTLELGDSALYLCASSPGTLYNEQFFGPGTRLTVL.

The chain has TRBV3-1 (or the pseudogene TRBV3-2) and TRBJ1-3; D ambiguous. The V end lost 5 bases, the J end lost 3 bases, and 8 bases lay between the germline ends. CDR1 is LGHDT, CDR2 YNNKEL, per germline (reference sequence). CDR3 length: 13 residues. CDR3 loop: CASSSDGGNTIYF. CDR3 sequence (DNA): TGTGCCAGCAGCTCGGACGGTGGAAACACCATATATTTT.

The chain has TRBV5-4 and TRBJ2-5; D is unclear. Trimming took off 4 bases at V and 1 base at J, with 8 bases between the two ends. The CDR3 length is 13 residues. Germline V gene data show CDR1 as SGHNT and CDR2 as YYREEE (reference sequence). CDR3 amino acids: CASSTPTQETQYF. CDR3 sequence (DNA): TGTGCCAGCAGCACCCCCACCCAAGAGACCCAGTACTTC.

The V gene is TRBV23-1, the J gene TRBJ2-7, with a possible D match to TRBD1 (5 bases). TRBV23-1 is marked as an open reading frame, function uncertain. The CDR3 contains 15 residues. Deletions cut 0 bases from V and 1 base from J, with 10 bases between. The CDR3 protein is CASSQSWTTSYEQYF. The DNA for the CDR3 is TGCGCCAGCAGTCAATCCTGGACAACTTCCTACGAGCAGTACTTC.

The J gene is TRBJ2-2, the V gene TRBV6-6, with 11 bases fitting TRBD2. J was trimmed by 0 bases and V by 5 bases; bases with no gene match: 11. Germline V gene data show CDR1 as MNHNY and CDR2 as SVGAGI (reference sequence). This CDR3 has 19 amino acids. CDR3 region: CASSPRWVGLAANTGELFF. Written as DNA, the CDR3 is TGTGCCAGCAGTCCCCGGTGGGTGGGACTAGCGGCGAACACCGGGGAGCTGTTTTTT.

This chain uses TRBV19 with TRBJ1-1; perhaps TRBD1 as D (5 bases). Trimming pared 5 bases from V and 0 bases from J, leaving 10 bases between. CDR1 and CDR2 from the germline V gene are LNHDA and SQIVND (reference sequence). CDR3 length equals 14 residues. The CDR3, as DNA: TGTGCCAGTAGTCTGGGACTGCTGAACACTGAAGCTTTCTTT. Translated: CASSLGLLNTEAFF.